This TCR beta chain was obtained from a study of regulatory T cells in long-lasting Graves disease (dated by TCRdb to the early 2020s). Turning to the overall study: Antithyroid drugs had been taken for less than 3 months by newly diagnosed Graves' disease patients. The study took place in China and was registered as a clinical trial. Persistent Graves' disease patients were compared with newly diagnosed Graves' disease patients by peripheral blood TCR sequencing and RNA sequencing. A total of around 35 samples underwent TCR sequencing: around 13 from persistent and about 20 from newly diagnosed Graves' disease patients.

This clonotype was picked up many times. There is no known antigen for this receptor. Base quality data are lacking; no much larger clone is found one base away. Library creation used multiplex PCR. Sequencing instrument: Illumina HiSeq 4000. iRepertoire HTBI primers and Arm-PCR amplification of CDR3 regions were used to construct TCR beta libraries. Before sequencing, the PCR products underwent gel purification. As for the authors' bioinformatics: A total of 62 TRBV and some 15 TRBJ segments were identified across samples and were used for gene usage analysis of CDR3 amino acid clonotypes. COPE and FqMerger were used to merge filtered high-quality paired reads into contigs. BLAST was used to align contigs to IMGT TRBV, TRBD and TRBJ reference genes, and CDR3 was defined according to IMGT. Any clonotype with a frequency above 0.1% was classified as a highly expanded clone. Shannon entropy served as the measure of repertoire diversity, while the Gini coefficient captured V-J evenness. Clonotypes shared by more than one individual were considered public. Through fastp at Q25 and MiXCR, TCRdb rebuilt clones from the public reads, retaining in-frame beta chains. Rows with one shared CDR3 protein collapse into an entry with the most common genes and DNA. Here the V and J calls rest on TCRdb's processing, not on the authors' analysis. The sample contains roughly 350,000 distinct CDR3 sequences, approximately 15% of them found a single time. The top ten clonotypes cover 30% of the sample.

CDR1 and CDR2 are drawn from the germline V gene (reference sequence): LNHNV, YYDKDF. From cysteine to phenylalanine, the CDR3 is 13 amino acids long. The sequence is cut down to CDR3 DNA, 39 bases in frame from base 1. Cut back by 5 bases and 6 bases, the V and J ends lie 14 bases apart. Taken with the paper, the label for time point translates to: newly diagnosed GD, antithyroid drugs for less than 3 months. For both TCR sequencing and RNA sequencing, RNA was extracted from PBMCs in TRIzol. The diagnosis of Graves' disease followed American Thyroid Association guidelines. Recruitment of patients was carried out at an endocrinology department in Xi'an, China. Each patient gave about 8.1 milliliters of peripheral blood, collected in an EDTA anticoagulant tube. Ficoll Paque Plus density gradient separation was used to isolate PBMCs, and no further T cell sorting was performed. An Agilent 2100 Bioanalyzer and agarose gel were used to check RNA quality, while a NanoDrop 2000 measured RNA concentration.

Study-wide conclusions, independent of this receptor: Persistent patients shared more public clonotypes among themselves (approximately 2,500) than newly diagnosed patients did (more than 950). TRBV28, TRBJ1-2 and TRBJ2-5 were preferentially used in persistent disease, while TRBV20-1 and TRBJ2-1 were favored in newly diagnosed disease. Sequencing and analysis were restricted to the TCR beta chain. Lower TCR Shannon entropy and fewer highly expanded clones were observed in persistent Graves' disease patients than in newly diagnosed patients, which suggested clonal expansion. Only peripheral blood was studied, because thyroid tissue, the primary lesion, was inaccessible. As a limitation, the authors acknowledged that the small sample size may reduce accuracy.

This sample also belongs to another study, concerning T cells in Graves' hyperthyroidism and ophthalmopathy. The second paper states: A patient counted as having stable Graves' hyperthyroidism if no progression to ophthalmopathy occurred over 18 months of follow-up. Hyperthyroidism patients were newly diagnosed, had a disease duration of under 2 months, and were aged 18 to 65 years. Any patient with an uncontrolled infection, another autoimmune disease, pregnancy or lactation was excluded. Clinical symptoms, serum thyroxine and TRAb, thyroid ultrasound, and orbital computed tomography formed the basis for the diagnoses. The TCR CDR3 was subjected to a first round of RT-PCR using the HTBI primer set and the Qiagen OneStep RT-PCR kit. Most expanded thyroid clonotypes (frequency above 0.001) were also found in blood, which suggests that blood repertoires may mirror thyroid immune responses. A 13 V-J signature model separated ophthalmopathy from stable hyperthyroidism, with 87.88% sensitivity and 81.08% specificity in cross-validation and 80%/75% in testing. In validation, progression to ophthalmopathy was predicted by the model with around 71% sensitivity and 72.22% specificity, a median of about 6 months before onset. A discovery cohort of approximately 100 patients, about 40 with Graves' ophthalmopathy and approximately 60 with stable Graves' hyperthyroidism, was used to find distinguishing TCR V-J signatures. Prospective prediction of ophthalmopathy was tested in an independent validation cohort consisting of roughly 20 hyperthyroidism patients and around 17 patients who later progressed to ophthalmopathy. The approximately 100 discovery patients were randomly divided into training and test sets at a 7:3 ratio. In six Graves' hyperthyroidism patients, the study also compared T-cell repertoires from thyroid tissue with T-cell repertoires from blood. Once sampling was done, hyperthyroidism patients were given methimazole at a starting dose of 30 mg daily, whereas ophthalmopathy patients were given high-dose intravenous methylprednisolone. Libraries were constructed in a second round of multiplex PCR, after which size selection and purification were carried out. Libraries were sequenced paired-end with 100 bp reads on an Illumina HiSeq2000. Raw data were processed with SOAPnuke, discarding reads with adapters, uncalled bases, mean Phred below 15, or no exact constant-primer or identifier match. COPE v1.2.5 was used to merge the high-quality paired reads, and each unique nucleotide sequence was defined as a clonotype. MiTCR v1.1 was used to align the clonotypes against IMGT TRBV, TRBD and TRBJ reference segments. Analysis was restricted to V-J combinations with a frequency above 0.0001, which covered roughly 99% of repertoires. A TCS score was defined as the ratio of F50 (clonal expansion) to E x V (chaos), with BLOSUM62-based TCRdist applied between CDR3 peptides within each V-J. Welch's t-statistics and random forest reduced roughly 530 V-J features to roughly 13, which were used in a naive Bayes classifier (R e1071). Sample size was not statistically predetermined, and investigators were not blinded to group allocation. The paper reports TCR Vbeta CDR3 sequencing of approximately 140 peripheral blood samples: approximately 41 ophthalmopathy, approximately 74 hyperthyroidism and approximately 17 progressor patients.

This sample comprised peripheral blood mononuclear cells (PBMCs), obtained at new diagnosis, from a patient treated with antithyroid drugs. This TCR came from a man aged 35-49 years with Graves disease. Donor details come from another sample of the same person, matched by shared clones. The rearranged chain carries TRBV15 and TRBJ2-7; the D gene is possibly TRBD2, with 5 bases matching. DNA sequence: TGTGCCACCAGCCCGCGGCGGGTGGGCGAGCAGTACTTC. Its protein is CATSPRRVGEQYF. When the CDR3 is completed using the reference TRBV15 and TRBJ2-7 genes on either side, the full variable domain is DAMVIQNPRYQVTQFGKPVTLSCSQTLNHNVMYWYQQKSSQAPKLLFHYYDKDFNNEADTPDNFQSRRPNTSFCFLDIRSPGLGDTAMYLCATSPRRVGEQYFGPGTRLTVT.